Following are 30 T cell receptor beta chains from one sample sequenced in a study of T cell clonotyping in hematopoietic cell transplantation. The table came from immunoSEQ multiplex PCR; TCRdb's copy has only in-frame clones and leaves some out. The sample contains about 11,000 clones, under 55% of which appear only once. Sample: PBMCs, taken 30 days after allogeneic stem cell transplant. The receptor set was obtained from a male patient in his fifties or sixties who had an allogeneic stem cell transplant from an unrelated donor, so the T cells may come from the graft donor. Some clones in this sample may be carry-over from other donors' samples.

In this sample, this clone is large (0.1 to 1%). The CDR3 region has the DNA TGTGCCAGCAGTTACTCGAACACAGGGATAGATCAGCCCCAGCATTTT. Translation: CASSYSNTGIDQPQHF. V and J are TRBV6-6 and TRBJ1-5; tentative D call: TRBD1 (6 bases). CDR1 and CDR2 from the germline V gene are MNHNY and SVGAGI (reference sequence). Trimming shortened V by 0 bases and J by 5 bases, and 14 bases separated the two germline ends. The CDR3 length is 16 residues.

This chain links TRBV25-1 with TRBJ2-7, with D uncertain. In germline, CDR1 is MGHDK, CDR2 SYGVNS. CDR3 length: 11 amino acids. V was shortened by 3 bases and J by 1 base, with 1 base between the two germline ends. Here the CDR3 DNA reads TGTGCCAGCAGTGAGTCCTACGAGCAGTACTTC. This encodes CASSESYEQYF.

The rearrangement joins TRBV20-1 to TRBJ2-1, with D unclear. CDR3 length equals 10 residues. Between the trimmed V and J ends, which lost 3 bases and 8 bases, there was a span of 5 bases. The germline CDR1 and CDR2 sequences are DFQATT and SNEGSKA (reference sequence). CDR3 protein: CSASPHEQFF. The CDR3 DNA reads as TGCAGTGCTAGCCCCCATGAGCAGTTCTTC.

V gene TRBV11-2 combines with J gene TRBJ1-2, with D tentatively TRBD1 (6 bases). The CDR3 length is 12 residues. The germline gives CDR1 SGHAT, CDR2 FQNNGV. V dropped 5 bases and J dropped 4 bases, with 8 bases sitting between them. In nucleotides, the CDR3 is TGTGCCAGCAGCCCGGACAGCTATGGCTACACCTTC. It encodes CASSPDSYGYTF.

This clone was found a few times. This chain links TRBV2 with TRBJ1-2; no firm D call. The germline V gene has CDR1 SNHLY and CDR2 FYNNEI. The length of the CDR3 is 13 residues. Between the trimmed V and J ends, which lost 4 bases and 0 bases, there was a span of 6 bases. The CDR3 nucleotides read TGTGCCAGCAGTGGGGCAGCTAACTATGGCTACACCTTC. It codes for CASSGAANYGYTF. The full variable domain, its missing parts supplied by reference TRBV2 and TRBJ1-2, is EPEVTQTPSHQVTQMGQEVILRCVPISNHLYFYWYRQILGQKVEFLVSFYNNEISEKSEIFDDQFSVERPDGSNFTLKIRSTKLEDSAMYFCASSGAANYGYTFGSGTRLTVV.

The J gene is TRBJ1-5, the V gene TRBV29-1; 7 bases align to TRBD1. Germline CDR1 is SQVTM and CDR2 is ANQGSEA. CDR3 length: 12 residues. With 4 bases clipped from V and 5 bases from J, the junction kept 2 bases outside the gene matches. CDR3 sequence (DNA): TGCAGCGTTGGACAGGGTCATCAGCCCCAGCATTTT. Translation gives CSVGQGHQPQHF.

The CDR3 here is CASSYERGGTGELFF. The DNA of the CDR3 is TGTGCCAGCAGTTACGAACGGGGGGGCACCGGGGAGCTGTTTTTT. The genes are TRBV6-5 and TRBJ2-2; 8 bases align to TRBD2. This CDR3 region has 15 residues. Germline values: CDR1 MNHEY, CDR2 SVGAGI. Trimming removed 2 bases from V and 4 bases from J; junction bases left unmatched: 3.

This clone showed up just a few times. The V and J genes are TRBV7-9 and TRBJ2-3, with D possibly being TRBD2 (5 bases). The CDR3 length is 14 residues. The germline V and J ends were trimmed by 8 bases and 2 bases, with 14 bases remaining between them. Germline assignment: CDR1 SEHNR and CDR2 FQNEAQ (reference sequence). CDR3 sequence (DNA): TGTGCCAGCCAACCAAGCGGAAACACAGATACGCAGTATTTT. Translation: CASQPSGNTDTQYF.

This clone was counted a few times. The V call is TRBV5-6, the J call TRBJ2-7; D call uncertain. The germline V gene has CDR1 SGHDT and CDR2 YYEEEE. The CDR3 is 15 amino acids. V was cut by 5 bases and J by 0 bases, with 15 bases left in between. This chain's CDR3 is CASSSPSQVSYEQYF. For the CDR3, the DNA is TGTGCCAGCAGTTCTCCCTCCCAGGTCTCCTACGAGCAGTACTTC.

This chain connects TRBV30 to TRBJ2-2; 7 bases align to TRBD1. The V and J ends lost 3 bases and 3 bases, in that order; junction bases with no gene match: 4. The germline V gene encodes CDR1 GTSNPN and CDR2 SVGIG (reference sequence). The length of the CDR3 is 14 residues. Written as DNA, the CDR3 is TGTGCCTGGAGATGGGACAGCCACACCGGGGAGCTGTTTTTT. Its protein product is CAWRWDSHTGELFF.

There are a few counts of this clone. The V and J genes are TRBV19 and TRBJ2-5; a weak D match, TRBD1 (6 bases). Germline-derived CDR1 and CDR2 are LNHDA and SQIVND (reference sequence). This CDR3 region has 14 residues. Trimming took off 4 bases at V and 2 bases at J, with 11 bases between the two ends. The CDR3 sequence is CASSSGGRQETQYF. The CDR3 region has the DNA TGTGCCAGTAGTAGTGGGGGCCGACAAGAGACCCAGTACTTC.

CDR3 DNA sequence: TGTGCCAGCACCCTTCGTAATCAGCCCCAGCATTTT. Its translation is CASTLRNQPQHF. V is TRBV5-8 and J is TRBJ1-5; the D is unclear. The V and J ends lost 6 bases and 4 bases respectively, with 8 bases between them. This CDR3 comprises 12 residues. Germline loops: CDR1 SGHTS, CDR2 YDEGEE.

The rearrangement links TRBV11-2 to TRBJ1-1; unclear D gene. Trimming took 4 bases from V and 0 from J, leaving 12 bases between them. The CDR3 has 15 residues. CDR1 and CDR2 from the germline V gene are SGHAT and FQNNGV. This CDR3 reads CASSSSVDMNTEAFF. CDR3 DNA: TGTGCCAGCAGCTCCTCGGTGGATATGAACACTGAAGCTTTCTTT.

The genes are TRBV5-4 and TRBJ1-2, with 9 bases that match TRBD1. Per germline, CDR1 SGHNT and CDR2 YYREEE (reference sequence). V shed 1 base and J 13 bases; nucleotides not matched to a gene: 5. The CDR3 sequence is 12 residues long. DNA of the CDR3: TGTGCCAGCAGCTTGTTGACAGGGGGATTCACCTTC. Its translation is CASSLLTGGFTF. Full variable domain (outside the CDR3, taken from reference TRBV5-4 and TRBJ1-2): ETGVTQSPTHLIKTRGQQVTLRCSSQSGHNTVSWYQQALGQGPQFIFQYYREEENGRGNFPPRFSGLQFPNYSSELNVNALELDDSALYLCASSLLTGGFTFGSGTRLTVV.

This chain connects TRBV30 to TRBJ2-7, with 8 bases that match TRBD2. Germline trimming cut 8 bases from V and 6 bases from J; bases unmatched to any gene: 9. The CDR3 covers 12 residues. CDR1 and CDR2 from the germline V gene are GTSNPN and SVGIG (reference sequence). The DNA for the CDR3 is TGTGCCCGGGGACTAGGGGGGAGCGAGCAGTACTTC. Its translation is CARGLGGSEQYF.

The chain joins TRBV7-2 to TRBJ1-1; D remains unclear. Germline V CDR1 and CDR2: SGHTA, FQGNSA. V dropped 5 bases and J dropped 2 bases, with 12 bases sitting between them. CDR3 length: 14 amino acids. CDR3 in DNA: TGTGCCAGCAGCACTAACAGAGGAAACACTGAAGCTTTCTTT. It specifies CASSTNRGNTEAFF.

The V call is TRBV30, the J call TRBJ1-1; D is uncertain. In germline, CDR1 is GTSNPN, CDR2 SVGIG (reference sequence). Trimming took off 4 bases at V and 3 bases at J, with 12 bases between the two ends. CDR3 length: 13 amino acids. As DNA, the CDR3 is TGTGCCTGGAACACCAAATGGGACACTGAAGCTTTCTTT. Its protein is CAWNTKWDTEAFF.

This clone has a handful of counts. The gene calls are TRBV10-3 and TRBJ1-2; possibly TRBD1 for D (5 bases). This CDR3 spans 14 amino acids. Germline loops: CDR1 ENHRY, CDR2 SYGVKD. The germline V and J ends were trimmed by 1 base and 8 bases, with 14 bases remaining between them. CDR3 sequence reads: CAISEYLQGDGYTF. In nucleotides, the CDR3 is TGTGCCATCAGTGAGTATCTCCAGGGCGACGGCTACACCTTC.

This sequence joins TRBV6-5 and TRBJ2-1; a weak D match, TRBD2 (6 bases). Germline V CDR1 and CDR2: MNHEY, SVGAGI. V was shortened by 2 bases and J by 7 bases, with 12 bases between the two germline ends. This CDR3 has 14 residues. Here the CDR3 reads CASSYPGLSNEQFF. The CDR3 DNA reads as TGTGCCAGCAGTTACCCGGGACTCTCTAATGAGCAGTTCTTC.

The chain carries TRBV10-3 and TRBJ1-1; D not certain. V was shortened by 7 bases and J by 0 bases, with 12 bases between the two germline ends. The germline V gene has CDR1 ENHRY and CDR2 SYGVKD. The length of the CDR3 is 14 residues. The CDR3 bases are TGTGCCATCAAAACGGCCCAGTTGAACACTGAAGCTTTCTTT. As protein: CAIKTAQLNTEAFF.

The CDR3 protein is CASIRDRGGDTQYF. In DNA, the CDR3 is TGCGCCAGCATAAGGGACAGGGGAGGAGATACGCAGTATTTT. The chain is built from TRBV5-1 and TRBJ2-3, with 10 bases matching TRBD1. Trimming removed 6 bases from V and 5 bases from J; junction bases left unmatched: 6. The germline V gene has CDR1 SGHRS and CDR2 YFSETQ. There are 14 residues in the CDR3.

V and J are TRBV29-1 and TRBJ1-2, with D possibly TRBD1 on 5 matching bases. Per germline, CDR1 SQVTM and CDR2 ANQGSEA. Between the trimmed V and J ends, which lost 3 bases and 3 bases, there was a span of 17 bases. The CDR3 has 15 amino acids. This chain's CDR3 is CSVEAGGDWDYGYTF. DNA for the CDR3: TGCAGCGTTGAGGCCGGGGGGGATTGGGACTATGGCTACACCTTC.

Here the CDR3 reads CASSRMRVAGSYEQYF. In DNA, the CDR3 is TGTGCCAGCAGCCGAATGAGGGTAGCGGGATCCTACGAGCAGTACTTC. This rearrangement joins TRBV28 to TRBJ2-7; 8 bases fit TRBD2. Germline lookup yields CDR1 MDHEN and CDR2 SYDVKM. The junction had 11 bases not matched to a gene; V was cut back by 6 bases and J by 1 base. This CDR3 contains 16 residues. Filled out from reference TRBV28 and TRBJ2-7, the complete variable domain reads DVKVTQSSRYLVKRTGEKVFLECVQDMDHENMFWYRQDPGLGLRLIYFSYDVKMKEKGDIPEGYSVSREKKERFSLILESASTNQTSMYLCASSRMRVAGSYEQYFGPGTRLTVT.

The CDR3 DNA follows: TGTGCCAGCAGTCACAGGGAAGGCTACGAGCAGTACTTC. Translation: CASSHREGYEQYF. The chain uses TRBV6-5 and TRBJ2-7, with a weak D call TRBD1 (6 bases). The CDR3 has 13 residues. With 5 bases removed from V and 3 bases from J, the gap between germline ends came to 11 bases. CDR1 is MNHEY, CDR2 SVGAGI, per germline.

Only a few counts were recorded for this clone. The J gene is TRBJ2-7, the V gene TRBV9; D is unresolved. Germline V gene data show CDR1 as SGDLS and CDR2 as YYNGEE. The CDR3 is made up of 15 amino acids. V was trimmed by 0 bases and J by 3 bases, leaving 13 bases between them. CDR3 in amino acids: CASSVGATARYEQYF. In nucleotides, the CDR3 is TGTGCCAGCAGCGTAGGGGCGACGGCCCGCTACGAGCAGTACTTC.

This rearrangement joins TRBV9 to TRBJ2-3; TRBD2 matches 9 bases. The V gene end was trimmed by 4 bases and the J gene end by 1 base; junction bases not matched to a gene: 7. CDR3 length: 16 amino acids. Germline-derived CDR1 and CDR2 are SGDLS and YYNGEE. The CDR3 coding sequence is TGTGCCAGCAGCCCTAGTGTAGCGGGGGGCACAGATACGCAGTATTTT. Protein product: CASSPSVAGGTDTQYF.

In DNA form, the CDR3 reads TGTGCCAGCTCCGGGCTAGCAGGGGGAGAGCAGTACTTC. Translation gives CASSGLAGGEQYF. The rearrangement uses TRBV6-5 and TRBJ2-7, with TRBD1 identical over 7 bases. This CDR3 is built from 13 residues. Germline V CDR1 and CDR2: MNHEY, SVGAGI. J gave up 7 bases and V 8 bases, and 11 bases lay outside the gene matches.

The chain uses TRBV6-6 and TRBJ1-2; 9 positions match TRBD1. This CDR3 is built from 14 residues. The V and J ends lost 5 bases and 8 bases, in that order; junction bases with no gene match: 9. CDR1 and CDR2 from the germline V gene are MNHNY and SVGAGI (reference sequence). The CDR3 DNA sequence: TGTGCCAGCAGTAACCTACAGGGGGCAGGCGGCTACACCTTC. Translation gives CASSNLQGAGGYTF.

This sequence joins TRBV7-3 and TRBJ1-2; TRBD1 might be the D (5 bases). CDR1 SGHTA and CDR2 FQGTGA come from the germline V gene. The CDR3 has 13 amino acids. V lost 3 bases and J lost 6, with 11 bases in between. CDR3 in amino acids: CASSFGGVDGYTF. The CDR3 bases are TGTGCCAGCAGCTTCGGGGGGGTGGATGGCTACACCTTC.

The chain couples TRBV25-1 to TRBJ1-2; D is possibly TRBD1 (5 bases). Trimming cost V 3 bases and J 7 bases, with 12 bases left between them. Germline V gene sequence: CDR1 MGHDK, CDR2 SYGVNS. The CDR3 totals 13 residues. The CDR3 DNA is TGTGCCAGCAGTGACCTCGGGGCCTCTGGCTACACCTTC. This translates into CASSDLGASGYTF.